The 12 T cell receptor beta chains presented below share a single source sample, sequenced in a study of regulatory T cells. Study-wide findings and caveats: Hydrophobic residues at CDR3 positions 6 and 7 were enriched in conventional CD4+ T cells of CD3G-deficient patients.

What these receptors recognize is not known. Amplification used 52 TRBV primers and 13 TRBJ primers. Method: immunoSEQ multiplex PCR; TCRdb's copy keeps in-frame clones and lacks some. The table shows about 18,000 clones, with 84% occurring only once. Sequencing input: conventional CD4+ T cells sorted from blood. All receptors derive from a person aged 30 to 40 with CD3G deficiency.

This clone came up once. This chain uses TRBV28 with TRBJ1-5; D gene ambiguous. CDR1 is MDHEN and CDR2 is SYDVKM in the germline V gene. CDR3 length: 13 residues. Trimming took off 2 bases at V and 11 bases at J, with 13 bases between the two ends. The CDR3 DNA is TGTGCCAGCAGTTTAAGTTCTGGGGTGACCCAGCATTTT. Residues: CASSLSSGVTQHF.

The genes are TRBV7-9 and TRBJ1-1; D not certain. V was clipped by 4 bases and J by 1 base, with 7 bases between them. The CDR3 length is 13 residues. Germline V CDR1 and CDR2: SEHNR, FQNEAQ (reference sequence). The CDR3 sequence: CASSWSQNTEAFF. Written as DNA, the CDR3 is TGTGCCAGCAGCTGGAGCCAGAACACTGAAGCTTTCTTT.

The chain recombines TRBV28 with TRBJ1-5, with D possibly matching TRBD1 (5 bases). The CDR3 consists of 16 residues. The germline gives CDR1 MDHEN, CDR2 SYDVKM. The V end was cut by 3 bases, the J end by 4 bases, with 16 bases between. The CDR3 loop reads CASSFVGGRLNQPQHF. The CDR3 DNA sequence: TGTGCCAGCAGTTTCGTCGGGGGACGGCTTAATCAGCCCCAGCATTTT.

V and J are TRBV28 and TRBJ2-2; D is ambiguous. The CDR3 runs 17 residues. Trimming cost V 3 bases and J 0 bases, with 14 bases left between them. Germline V CDR1 and CDR2: MDHEN, SYDVKM. CDR3 sequence: CASSFRLVFANTGELFF. CDR3 nucleotide sequence: TGTGCCAGCAGTTTCCGACTGGTTTTCGCGAACACCGGGGAGCTGTTTTTT.

The rearrangement uses TRBV30 and TRBJ2-1; 7 bases align to TRBD2. In germline, CDR1 is GTSNPN, CDR2 SVGIG (reference sequence). The J segment lost 12 bases and the V segment lost 1 base, leaving 9 bases of the junction unmatched. The CDR3 loop spans 13 amino acids. The CDR3 bases are TGTGCCTGGAGTGCAGCGGGGATGGGCTGGCAGTTCTTC. This encodes CAWSAAGMGWQFF.

The sample holds one count of this clone. The chain carries TRBV7-2 and TRBJ1-1, with D possibly being TRBD1 (5 bases). The germline V gene encodes CDR1 SGHTA and CDR2 FQGNSA. The germline V and J ends were trimmed by 6 bases and 3 bases, with 11 bases remaining between them. This CDR3 is built from 13 residues. This chain's CDR3 is CASRRDRHTEAFF. The DNA of the CDR3 is TGTGCCAGCAGGCGAGACAGACACACTGAAGCTTTCTTT.

This clone was observed a single time. V usage is TRBV27 and J usage is TRBJ2-1, with 9 bases aligning to TRBD1. The CDR3 is 16 residues long. V was pared by 2 bases and J by 7 bases, with 9 bases of the junction left unmatched. Germline V lookup: CDR1 MNHEY, CDR2 SMNVEV (reference sequence). The DNA of the CDR3 is TGTGCCAGCAGTTTACTGGGGACAGGGAGAGTAAATGAGCAGTTCTTC. This encodes CASSLLGTGRVNEQFF.

The chain carries TRBV5-1 and TRBJ1-2; D unclear. The CDR3 extends over 14 amino acids. Trimming left V 0 bases short and J 1 base short, with 7 bases between. Germline-derived CDR1 and CDR2 are SGHRS and YFSETQ. The CDR3 DNA reads as TGCGCCAGCAGCTTGGGGCGGATTAACTATGGCTACACCTTC. Translating it yields CASSLGRINYGYTF.

The chain joins TRBV28 to TRBJ2-4; 7 bases agree with TRBD1. The CDR3 spans 15 residues. Germline loops: CDR1 MDHEN, CDR2 SYDVKM. V lost 8 bases and J lost 4; bases outside the gene matches: 11. The CDR3 reads CASGPTGTAKNIQYF. CDR3 DNA sequence: TGTGCCAGCGGTCCCACCGGGACAGCTAAAAACATTCAGTACTTC.

The rearrangement links TRBV12-5 to TRBJ2-1; D call uncertain. The CDR3 loop spans 11 amino acids. Germline V lookup: CDR1 LGHNT, CDR2 FRNRAP. V was cut by 3 bases and J by 7 bases, with 4 bases left in between. The CDR3 is CASGFGNEQFF. CDR3 sequence (DNA): TGTGCTAGTGGTTTCGGTAATGAGCAGTTCTTC.

The chain joins TRBV28 to TRBJ1-3; a weak D match, TRBD1 (5 bases). Trimming left V 2 bases short and J 0 bases short, with 14 bases between. The CDR3 spans 17 residues. Germline values: CDR1 MDHEN, CDR2 SYDVKM. CDR3 region: CASSLRAGIPSGNTIYF. The CDR3 coding sequence is TGTGCCAGCAGTTTAAGGGCAGGGATTCCCTCTGGAAACACCATATATTTT.

The J gene is TRBJ1-2, the V gene TRBV19, with a tentative D call TRBD1 (6 bases). Per the germline V gene, CDR1 is LNHDA and CDR2 is SQIVND (reference sequence). The CDR3 sequence is 14 residues long. The ends were cut back, 6 bases at V and 2 bases at J, with 13 bases in the middle. The CDR3 nucleotides read TGTGCCAGTAGAAAAACAGGGACGAACTATGGCTACACCTTC. Translation gives CASRKTGTNYGYTF.